The present T cell receptor beta chain was sequenced within a study of STAT5B mutations in CD4+ large granular lymphocyte leukemia. Turning to this clone: Its antigen is currently unknown.

Only in-frame clones appear in the TCRdb table, and some are missing; sequencing was by immunoSEQ multiplex PCR. The table includes 48,000 or so clones, about 70% detected once. General observations from the study: 8/27 top patient clones versus 2/35 control clones were TRBV06-family. No patients shared main leukemic clonotypes, though roughly 27% appeared at low frequency elsewhere.

Buffy coats from healthy blood donors served as controls. V lost 0 bases and J 5 bases, leaving 12 bases between the germline ends. Germline V gives CDR1 SGHRS, CDR2 YFSETQ. The CDR3 totals 16 residues. The source material was CD4+ T cells from blood buffy coats. The sequence was collected from a human donor in good health. The V and J genes are TRBV5-1 and TRBJ1-6; D uncertain. This chain's CDR3 is CASSLGSTKNNSPLHF. In DNA, the CDR3 is TGCGCCAGCAGCTTGGGTTCGACAAAAAATAATTCACCCCTCCACTTT.